This TCR beta chain is drawn from a study of blood T cells in healthy people across ages. Study results and caveats: Strong correlation existed between TCR beta diversity and naive T cell percentage.

The amount of total RNA extracted per sample was at least 5 micrograms. Primed by a sample-barcoded 5' primer and a J-beta primer mix, a second PCR proceeded for about 7 to 11 cycles. TCRdb redid the calling of the 5' RACE reads with MiXCR, one entry per CDR3 protein. The top ten clones hold around 11% of a sample with about 1.6 million distinct CDR3 sequences, roughly 32% of them seen once. The CDR3 runs 15 residues. Trimming removed 2 bases from V and 3 bases from J, with 12 bases in between. Germline V gene data show CDR1 as MNHEY and CDR2 as SVGEGT. Notes on this clonotype: Its antigen remains unknown.

This chain connects TRBV6-2 or TRBV6-3 to TRBJ2-3; D unclear. The specimen was blood. The receptor was derived from a woman aged 25 to 39 in good health. DNA for the CDR3: TGTGCCAGCAGTTACGACGAGGTCGGGACAGATACGCAGTATTTT. Translating it yields CASSYDEVGTDTQYF.